Described below is a single T cell receptor beta chain sequence and its context. There is no known antigen for this receptor. There are no base qualities to consult, and no much larger clone falls within one base. This sample stems from a study of T cells in Graves' hyperthyroidism and ophthalmopathy (dated by TCRdb to the late 2010s). The study in broad terms: TCR V-J signatures able to tell the groups apart were searched for in a discovery cohort of 95 or so patients, of whom around 43 had Graves' ophthalmopathy and 55 to 65 had stable Graves' hyperthyroidism. Prospective prediction of ophthalmopathy was tested in an independent validation cohort of fewer than 20 hyperthyroidism patients and 15 to 17 patients who later progressed to ophthalmopathy. The 100 discovery patients were randomly divided into training and test sets at a 7:3 ratio. The study also compared thyroid tissue and blood T-cell repertoires from more than five Graves' hyperthyroidism patients. After sampling, hyperthyroidism patients received methimazole starting at 30 mg daily, and ophthalmopathy patients received high-dose intravenous methylprednisolone. TCR Vbeta CDR3 sequencing of roughly 140 peripheral blood samples (over 40 ophthalmopathy, around 80 hyperthyroidism and approximately 17 progressor patients) is reported in the paper. Overall study outcomes, separate from this receptor: In cross-validation, a model built on a 13 V-J signature told ophthalmopathy apart from stable hyperthyroidism with over 85% sensitivity and roughly 81% specificity, and in testing the same model reached 80%/75%. In validation, the model predicted progression to ophthalmopathy a median of 6.5 months before onset, with roughly 70% sensitivity and about 75% specificity. No statistical method was used to set the sample size in advance, and investigators knew the group allocation. Most expanded thyroid clonotypes (frequency above 0.001) were also detected in blood, suggesting blood repertoires may reflect thyroid immune responses.

The study excluded patients with uncontrolled infections, other autoimmune diseases, pregnancy or lactation. Clinical symptoms, serum thyroxine and TRAb, thyroid ultrasound, and orbital computed tomography formed the basis for the diagnoses. Total RNA was extracted with Trizol reagent, and quality was checked on an Agilent 2100 Bioanalyzer. TCR beta CDR3 regions were amplified from RNA transcripts. The first round of RT-PCR for the TCR CDR3 was performed with the HTBI primer set and the Qiagen OneStep RT-PCR kit. A second multiplex PCR round built the libraries, followed by size selection and purification. Sequencing of the libraries was done on an Illumina HiSeq2000 using paired-end 100 bp reads. The study's processing was this. SOAPnuke was used to process the raw data, removing reads that contained adapters or uncalled bases, had a mean Phred below 15, or lacked an exact match to the constant primer or identifier. COPE v1.2.5 was used to merge the high-quality paired reads, and each unique nucleotide sequence was defined as a clonotype. Clonotypes were aligned to IMGT TRBV, TRBD and TRBJ reference segments using MiTCR v1.1. Only V-J combinations with frequency above 0.0001, covering about 99% of repertoires, were analysed. A TCS score was defined as the ratio between F50 (clonal expansion) and ExV (chaos), using BLOSUM62-based TCRdist between CDR3 peptides within each V-J. Welch's t-statistics and random forest reduced some 510 V-J features to fewer than 15, which were used in a naive Bayes classifier (R e1071). Thyroid-blood repertoire similarity was quantified with the Morisita-Horn index. TCRdb's own reprocessing of the public reads used fastp at Q25 and MiXCR and kept productive beta chains. Each CDR3 protein gets just one entry, which takes the most common genes and DNA from the rows behind it. The V and J calls shown here were made by TCRdb, not taken from the authors' results. This sample lists roughly 500,000 distinct CDR3 sequences; around 46% were detected once. The ten largest clones capture roughly 20% of the sample.

The CDR3 numbers 17 residues from cysteine through phenylalanine. The entry retains the CDR3 DNA only, 51 bases that are in frame from base 1. V sheds 6 bases and J sheds 4 bases, leaving 19 bases between their ends. The germline V gene supplies CDR1 ENHRY and CDR2 SYGVKD. The sequence is built from TRBV10-3 and TRBJ2-6; the D gene is perhaps TRBD2, on 5 matching bases. This receptor was obtained from an adult woman with Graves' disease, either hyperthyroidism or ophthalmopathy (not recorded which). The sequenced sample was peripheral blood or thyroid tissue (not recorded which). The CDR3 protein is CAISLGAEFSGANVLTF. The sequence in DNA is TGTGCCATCAGCTTGGGAGCCGAATTCTCGGGGGCCAACGTCCTGACTTTC.